This is a list of T cell receptor beta chains from one sample in a study of graft-versus-host responses after intestinal transplantation. Assay: immunoSEQ multiplex PCR; the TCRdb copy retains only in-frame clones and omits some. The sample carries 95,000 to 110,000 clones, roughly 87% recorded once. Their cognate antigens are unknown. Sequencing used unstimulated CD4+ T cells sorted from spleen or lymph node cells, obtained before transplant. Source of these receptors: a human donor who was the organ donor for an intestinal transplant. The CDR3 runs from the conserved cysteine through the conserved F or W. A D gene is named only where the DNA matches it firmly. Some rows have no size entry. The others give once, few or many, or a class for an expanded clone.

clone_size,j_call,v_call,d_call,cdr3_aa,cdr3_nt
.,TRBJ1-1,TRBV5-1,.,CASSLGTRNTEAFF,TGCGCCAGCAGCTTAGGAACGAGAAACACTGAAGCTTTCTTT
once,TRBJ2-6,TRBV6-1,TRBD2,CASSELLAGAYSGANVLTF,TGTGCCAGCAGTGAACTCCTAGCGGGGGCTTACTCTGGGGCCAACGTCCTGACTTTC
few,TRBJ2-2,TRBV6-1,.,CASSGRLGAGTGELFF,TGTGCCAGCAGTGGGCGACTAGGGGCGGGGACCGGGGAGCTGTTTTTT
.,TRBJ1-6,TRBV5-5,.,CASSGRQGSSPLHF,TGTGCCAGCAGCGGGCGGCAGGGATCTTCACCCCTCCACTTT
once,TRBJ2-3,TRBV4-1,.,CASSSRGSGTDTQYF,TGCGCCAGCAGCTCGCGGGGTTCCGGGACAGATACGCAGTATTTT
.,TRBJ1-2,TRBV11-3,.,CASSSNRVRGYTF,TGTGCCAGCAGCTCGAACAGGGTTCGGGGCTACACCTTC
few,TRBJ1-2,TRBV5-4,.,CASSLGQIFYGYTF,TGTGCCAGCAGCTTGGGCCAGATCTTCTATGGCTACACCTTC
once,TRBJ1-5,TRBV18,.,CASSTTGNSNQPQHF,TGTGCCAGCTCAACTACAGGGAATAGCAATCAGCCCCAGCATTTT
.,TRBJ1-6,TRBV6-6,.,CASTGAYNSPLHF,TGTGCCAGCACCGGGGCATATAATTCACCCCTCCACTTT
few,TRBJ2-7,TRBV6-1,TRBD1,CASSELDRGTYEQYF,TGTGCCAGCAGTGAATTGGACAGGGGCACCTACGAGCAGTACTTC
.,TRBJ1-1,TRBV13,.,CASSYYRDTNTEAFF,TGTGCCAGCAGCTACTACCGGGACACGAACACTGAAGCTTTCTTT
.,TRBJ2-5,TRBV11-3,.,CASSLGTRTQTQYF,TGTGCCAGCAGCTTAGGGACCCGCACCCAGACCCAGTACTTC
.,TRBJ2-4,TRBV29-1,.,CSVGSAKNIQYF,TGCAGCGTTGGGTCGGCCAAAAACATTCAGTACTTC
.,TRBJ2-7,TRBV5-5,.,CASSHRGPPYEQYF,TGTGCCAGCAGTCACCGTGGCCCCCCCTACGAGCAGTACTTC
.,TRBJ1-1,TRBV7-9,.,CASSLTGNTEAFF,TGTGCCAGCAGCTTGACAGGGAACACTGAAGCTTTCTTT
.,TRBJ1-5,TRBV6-1,.,CASRTDSNQPQHF,TGTGCCAGCCGGACAGATAGCAATCAGCCCCAGCATTTT
once,TRBJ1-1,TRBV6-6,TRBD1,CASSDREANTEAFF,TGTGCCAGCAGTGACAGGGAAGCGAACACTGAAGCTTTCTTT
.,TRBJ1-1,TRBV5-1,.,CASSLAVTARITEAFF,TGCGCCAGCAGCTTGGCGGTGACAGCACGAATCACTGAAGCTTTCTTT
.,TRBJ2-7,TRBV7-9,TRBD1,CASSLAQPGQGNEQYF,TGTGCCAGCAGCTTAGCACAACCGGGACAGGGGAACGAGCAGTACTTC
.,TRBJ2-1,TRBV6-5,TRBD1,CASGEQGEGFF,TGTGCCAGCGGCGAACAGGGGGAAGGGTTCTTC
.,TRBJ1-6,TRBV12-5,.,CASGSPTPHF,TGTGCTAGTGGTTCCCCAACGCCCCACTTT
.,TRBJ1-5,TRBV7-2,.,CASSPDANQPQHF,TGTGCCAGCAGCCCTGACGCCAATCAGCCCCAGCATTTT
.,TRBJ1-5,TRBV21-1,.,CASTRLGGARQGRFSNNQPQHF,TGTGCCAGCACCCGCTTGGGAGGGGCTCGACAGGGCAGATTTAGTAATAATCAGCCCCAGCATTTT
.,TRBJ1-5,TRBV19,TRBD1,CASSIVGTGAPTRPQHF,TGTGCCAGTAGTATAGTAGGGACAGGGGCCCCGACGAGGCCCCAGCATTTT
.,TRBJ2-7,TRBV5-1,.,CASSLSQVSNEQYF,TGCGCCAGCAGCTTATCACAGGTATCCAACGAGCAGTACTTC